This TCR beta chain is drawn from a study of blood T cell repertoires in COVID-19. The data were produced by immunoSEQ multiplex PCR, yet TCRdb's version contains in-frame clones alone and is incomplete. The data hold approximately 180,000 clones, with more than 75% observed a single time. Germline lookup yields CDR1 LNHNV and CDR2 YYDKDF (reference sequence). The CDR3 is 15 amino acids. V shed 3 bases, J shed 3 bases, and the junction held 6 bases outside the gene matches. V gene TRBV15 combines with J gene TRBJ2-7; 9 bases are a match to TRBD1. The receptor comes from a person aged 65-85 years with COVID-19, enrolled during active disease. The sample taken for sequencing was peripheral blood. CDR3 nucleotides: TGTGCCACCAGCAGGACCGGGACAGGGAACTACGAGCAGTACTTC. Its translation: CATSRTGTGNYEQYF. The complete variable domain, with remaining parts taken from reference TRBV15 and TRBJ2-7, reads DAMVIQNPRYQVTQFGKPVTLSCSQTLNHNVMYWYQQKSSQAPKLLFHYYDKDFNNEADTPDNFQSRRPNTSFCFLDIRSPGLGDTAMYLCATSRTGTGNYEQYFGPGTRLTVT.